These 9 T cell receptor beta chains were sequenced from one sample in a study of tumor and adjacent non-tumor tissue in lung cancer. The template was RNA from unsorted bulk tissue. More than 3 cm separated this lung sample from the edge of the tumor. A modified ARM-PCR protocol with three rounds of nested PCR amplified TCRbeta. TCRdb re-analysed the multiplex PCR reads in MiXCR, keeping a single row per CDR3 protein. The table includes 50,000 to 60,000 distinct CDR3 sequences, about 79% detected once. The specimen sequenced was distant non-tumor lung tissue. These receptors originate from a woman between 55 and 75 years old with non-small cell lung cancer.

Notes on this clonotype: Its ends do not fully match the called genes, so a read error is possible. The V gene is TRBV11-2, the J gene TRBJ2-2; possibly TRBD2 for D (5 bases). The germline gives CDR1 SGHAT, CDR2 FQNNGV. This CDR3 is built from 14 residues. The CDR3 DNA is TGTGCCAGCAGCTTAGCCAGGAACACCGGGGAGTTGTTTTTT. Translating it yields CASSLARNTGELFF.

Remarks on this clonotype: Because it lacks the conserved phenylalanine or tryptophan at the end, this CDR3 is likely a read error. The rearrangement links TRBV5-6 to TRBJ2-1, with 9 bases lining up with TRBD2. The CDR3 has 17 amino acids. Germline CDR1 reads SGHDT; CDR2 reads YYEEEE. V was clipped by 1 base and J by 7 bases; unmatched bases: 12. Written as DNA, the CDR3 is TGTGCCAGCAGCTTGTTATCCAGCGGGGGGACGTTGAATGAGCAGTTCCTC. This codes for CASSLLSSGGTLNEQFL.

V gene TRBV4-3 combines with J gene TRBJ1-4; D possibly corresponds to TRBD1 (5 bases). Germline CDR1 LGHNA, CDR2 YSLEER. V gave up 1 base and J gave up 16 bases, with 19 bases separating them. The CDR3 is made up of 14 amino acids. DNA of the CDR3: TGCGCCAGCAGCCAAGGATTGGAGGGCGCAGGGCCGTTTTTT. Its protein is CASSQGLEGAGPFF.

This clonotype was counted many times. The chain has TRBV14 and TRBJ2-1, with 8 bases lining up with TRBD2. V was pared by 0 bases and J by 9 bases, with 10 bases of the junction left unmatched. Germline values: CDR1 SGHDN, CDR2 FVKESK. The CDR3 extends over 16 amino acids. CDR3 region: CASSQESPGGPGEQFF. Here the CDR3 DNA reads TGTGCCAGCAGCCAAGAATCTCCGGGAGGGCCTGGTGAGCAGTTCTTC.

Worth noting for this clonotype: The junction departs from the called germline gene at one end, perhaps through a read error. The rearrangement joins TRBV4-3 to TRBJ1-1; TRBD1 might be the D (5 bases). The germline V gene has CDR1 LGHNA and CDR2 YSLEER. The CDR3 contains 16 residues. The CDR3 region is CAGSQNMSGRYTEAFF. CDR3 in DNA: TGCGCCGGCAGCCAAAATATGTCAGGGAGGTACACTGAAGCTTTCTTT.

The V gene is TRBV10-3, the J gene TRBJ2-1; no clear D gene. Trimming cost V 3 bases and J 9 bases, with 18 bases left between them. Germline assignment: CDR1 ENHRY and CDR2 SYGVKD. The CDR3 totals 15 residues. The CDR3 sequence: CAISETNDLRIEQFF. The CDR3 bases are TGTGCCATCAGTGAAACTAACGACTTGCGGATTGAGCAGTTCTTC.

In the case of this clonotype: Being one base from a much bigger clone, this may be a read error. The final CDR3 position lacks the conserved phenylalanine or tryptophan, pointing to a likely read error. The chain links TRBV4-1 to TRBJ1-1; D is undetermined. The ends were cut back, 0 bases at V and 5 bases at J, with 7 bases in the middle. Germline CDR1 is MGHRA and CDR2 is YSYEKL. The CDR3 spans 13 residues. CDR3 loop: CASSQERYTEAFL. CDR3 DNA sequence: TGCGCCAGCAGCCAAGAGAGATATACTGAAGCTTTCCTT.

V usage is TRBV15 and J usage is TRBJ2-2; D possibly corresponds to TRBD2 (6 bases). The CDR3 covers 16 residues. The V and J ends lost 0 bases and 6 bases respectively, with 14 bases between them. CDR1 and CDR2 (germline): LNHNV, YYDKDF (reference sequence). CDR3: CATSRDIGGFSGELFF. Here the CDR3 DNA reads TGTGCCACCAGCAGAGATATTGGAGGGTTTTCCGGGGAGCTGTTTTTT.

A remark on this clonotype: At one boundary the junction diverges from the germline segment, which might be a read error. The chain carries TRBV29-1 and TRBJ2-6; perhaps TRBD2 as D (5 bases). CDR3 length: 16 residues. Germline V lookup: CDR1 SQVTM, CDR2 ANQGSEA. The CDR3 loop reads CSAEQMGSSGANVLTF. The CDR3 DNA reads as TGCAGCGCTGAACAGATGGGGAGCTCTGGGGCCAACGTCCTGACTTTC.